This T cell receptor (beta chain) was sequenced for a study of blood T cell repertoires in COVID-19. Study-level background: In each case, the material was cDNA or gDNA derived from T cells, B-cell-depleted T cells, or PBMCs.

Individuals aged about 18 to 89 years were recruited from about two dozen US areas. Each participant's cohort was designated according to participant-reported clinical history. The protocol was immunoSEQ multiplex PCR, while the TCRdb copy is restricted to in-frame clones and leaves out a portion. Of some 400,000 clones listed, nearly 90% are singletons. The V end lost 2 bases, the J end lost 3 bases, and 7 bases lay between the germline ends. Germline-derived CDR1 and CDR2 are SGHDT and YYEEEE. CDR3 size: 13 residues. This TCR derives from a woman aged 25 to 39 who had recovered from COVID-19. The chain couples TRBV5-6 to TRBJ2-3; D not certain. Specimen: PBMCs or T cells enriched from blood (not recorded which). The CDR3 is CASSFLRTDTQYF. CDR3 nucleotide sequence: TGTGCCAGCAGCTTCCTCAGGACAGATACGCAGTATTTT.